The 29 T cell receptor beta chains below were found in one sample sequenced in a study of type 1 and type 2 diabetes patients. Genomic DNA was the PCR template. Multiplex PCR with 30 forward and 13 reverse primers amplified the TCR beta CDR3. One entry per CDR3 protein, called by TCRdb with MiXCR from the multiplex PCR reads. The sample carries a few hundred thousand distinct CDR3 sequences, 40% to 50% recorded once. The specimen sequenced was peripheral blood mononuclear cells (PBMCs). The receptors originated from a man younger than 30 with type 2 diabetes.

This chain connects TRBV7-3 to TRBJ1-1; D unresolved. V lost 4 bases to trimming and J lost 0 bases, with 15 bases between them. The germline CDR1 and CDR2 sequences are SGHTA and FQGTGA. This CDR3 comprises 16 residues. CDR3 sequence reads: CASSSQPAGMNTEAFF. DNA for the CDR3: TGTGCCAGCAGCTCTCAACCGGCCGGGATGAACACTGAAGCTTTCTTT.

The chain links TRBV19 to TRBJ1-5; D gene ambiguous. Trimming left V 5 bases short and J 0 bases short, with 8 bases between. Germline loops: CDR1 LNHDA, CDR2 SQIVND (reference sequence). The CDR3 sequence is 14 residues long. The chain's CDR3 is CASSLSYSNQPQHF. CDR3 nucleotides: TGTGCCAGTAGTCTCTCCTATAGCAATCAGCCCCAGCATTTT.

The chain carries TRBV20-1 and TRBJ2-7, with TRBD2 identical over 7 bases. The CDR3 contains 18 residues. CDR1 and CDR2 (germline): DFQATT, SNEGSKA (reference sequence). The V gene end was trimmed by 1 base and the J gene end by 2 bases; junction bases not matched to a gene: 17. The CDR3 DNA is TGCAGTGCTAGAGTAACCCGCGGGGGACCGGTCGCCCCCTACGAGCAGTACTTC. The encoded protein is CSARVTRGGPVAPYEQYF.

The chain joins TRBV2 to TRBJ2-3; a possible D gene is TRBD2 (5 bases). This CDR3 comprises 14 residues. Trimming removed 2 bases at V and 4 bases at J, with 10 bases between. Germline lookup yields CDR1 SNHLY and CDR2 FYNNEI. The CDR3 region has the DNA TGTGCCAGCAGTGAATATGGAGGCGCAGATACGCAGTATTTT. Its translation is CASSEYGGADTQYF. The full variable domain, in which reference TRBV2 and TRBJ2-3 provide the parts outside the CDR3, is EPEVTQTPSHQVTQMGQEVILRCVPISNHLYFYWYRQILGQKVEFLVSFYNNEISEKSEIFDDQFSVERPDGSNFTLKIRSTKLEDSAMYFCASSEYGGADTQYFGPGTRLTVL.

The sample holds a few counts of this clonotype. V usage is TRBV20-1 and J usage is TRBJ2-2; TRBD1 might be the D (5 bases). Deletions cut 3 bases from V and 6 bases from J, with 11 bases between. Germline CDR1 is DFQATT and CDR2 is SNEGSKA (reference sequence). This CDR3 region has 13 residues. The CDR3 bases are TGCAGTGCTAGTTTAAGGGGCGCCGGGGAGCTGTTTTTT. It codes for CSASLRGAGELFF.

This clonotype occurred a few times. The chain recombines TRBV7-2 with TRBJ2-7; the D gene is possibly TRBD2 (5 bases). Trimming pared 5 bases from V and 1 base from J, leaving 12 bases between. The CDR3 runs to 14 residues. The germline V gene encodes CDR1 SGHTA and CDR2 FQGNSA. The CDR3 DNA is TGTGCCAGCAGCAGACGGGATTCTTCCTACGAGCAGTACTTC. Translating it yields CASSRRDSSYEQYF.

This CDR3 is CASSQVDNEQFF. The CDR3 DNA is TGTGCCAGCAGCCAAGTTGACAATGAGCAGTTCTTC. V gene TRBV3-1 combines with J gene TRBJ2-1, with D unclear. Germline V gene sequence: CDR1 LGHDT, CDR2 YNNKEL (reference sequence). Trimming removed 1 base at V and 5 bases at J, with 3 bases between. The CDR3 consists of 12 residues.

The chain combines TRBV12-3 or TRBV12-4 with TRBJ1-4; 7 bases match TRBD1. The length of the CDR3 is 15 residues. With V trimmed by 3 bases and J by 7 bases, 8 bases remained unmatched. The CDR3 DNA is TGTGCCAGCAGTTTCGACAGGGACGGAAGTGAAAAACTGTTTTTT. Translating gives CASSFDRDGSEKLFF.

There are a few counts of this clonotype. Relative to the germline gene, one junction end is altered; a read error may explain this. This chain links TRBV13 with TRBJ2-1; 8 positions match TRBD2. In germline, CDR1 is PRHDT, CDR2 FYEKMQ (reference sequence). The CDR3 is 14 amino acids. Here the CDR3 DNA reads TGTGCCAGCAGTTTAGTAGCGGGGCCCAGGCGGAGGTTCTTC. As protein: CASSLVAGPRRRFF.

This chain links TRBV19 with TRBJ1-1, with a weak D call TRBD1 (5 bases). CDR3 size: 15 residues. Germline V lookup: CDR1 LNHDA, CDR2 SQIVND (reference sequence). V shed 5 bases and J shed 3 bases, with 16 bases lying between them. The DNA of the CDR3 is TGTGCCAGTAGTTACGAGACAGAAATGGACACTGAAGCTTTCTTT. This sequence encodes CASSYETEMDTEAFF.

This clonotype was seen at least ten times. One junction end disagrees with the germline gene, perhaps due to a read error. The chain combines TRBV25-1 with TRBJ2-6; D is uncertain. The germline V gene has CDR1 MGHDK and CDR2 SYGVNS. The length of the CDR3 is 13 residues. This chain's CDR3 is CATSDSGANVLTF. CDR3 DNA sequence: TGTGCCACCAGTGACTCTGGGGCCAACGTCCTGACTTTC.

This chain links TRBV6-6 with TRBJ2-1; D remains ambiguous. The V end was cut by 2 bases, the J end by 0 bases, with 11 bases between. In germline, CDR1 is MNHNY, CDR2 SVGAGI (reference sequence). This CDR3 is 16 amino acids long. The CDR3 loop reads CASSYEAARSYNEQFF. The DNA for the CDR3 is TGTGCCAGCAGTTACGAGGCAGCCCGCTCCTACAATGAGCAGTTCTTC.

The CDR3 DNA reads TGTGCCAGCAGTGGGACAGTCCGAACTGAGACCCAGTACTTC. Its protein product is CASSGTVRTETQYF. The chain carries TRBV28 and TRBJ2-5, with 7 bases lining up with TRBD1. With 5 bases clipped from V and 5 bases from J, the junction kept 8 bases outside the gene matches. Per the germline V gene, CDR1 is MDHEN and CDR2 is SYDVKM. This CDR3 has 14 amino acids.

In its sample, this clonotype was seen a few times. The chain is built from TRBV30 and TRBJ1-1; 7 bases fit TRBD1. V was pared by 4 bases and J by 7 bases, with 12 bases of the junction left unmatched. Germline V lookup: CDR1 GTSNPN, CDR2 SVGIG (reference sequence). This CDR3 is 14 amino acids long. The CDR3 nucleotides are TGTGCCTGGACCGTGGAAGGGGGCGACGATGAAGCTTTCTTT. It is translated as CAWTVEGGDDEAFF.

This chain uses TRBV2 with TRBJ1-4, with 7 positions matching TRBD1. The CDR3 has 14 amino acids. After removal of 6 bases from V and 5 bases from J, the junction contained 6 bases not matched to a gene. Germline CDR1 reads SNHLY; CDR2 reads FYNNEI. CDR3 nucleotide sequence: TGTGCCAGCAGGCCCGGGACAGACAATGAAAAACTGTTTTTT. This sequence encodes CASRPGTDNEKLFF.

By share of the sample, this clonotype is medium-sized. The chain couples TRBV2 to TRBJ2-7; D is possibly TRBD1 (5 bases). V was pared by 8 bases and J by 2 bases, with 22 bases between. The CDR3 totals 16 residues. CDR1 is SNHLY, CDR2 FYNNEI, per germline. CDR3 residues: CASLTDPPDRTYEQYF. DNA for the CDR3: TGTGCCAGCTTAACCGATCCCCCTGACAGAACCTACGAGCAGTACTTC.

This clonotype was counted between two and nine times. The chain combines TRBV20-1 with TRBJ1-1; D is undetermined. V lost 6 bases and J lost 6, with 11 bases in between. The CDR3 is 11 residues long. From germline, CDR1 is DFQATT and CDR2 SNEGSKA (reference sequence). The CDR3 nucleotides are TGCAGTGCCCACGATCCGTCTGAAGCTTTCTTT. It codes for CSAHDPSEAFF.

This chain joins TRBV20-1 and TRBJ2-7; the D gene is possibly TRBD2 (6 bases). The V and J ends lost 6 bases and 6 bases respectively, with 18 bases between them. The CDR3 spans 13 residues. Germline V gene lookup returns CDR1 DFQATT and CDR2 SNEGSKA (reference sequence). The CDR3 reads CSAATSLVSEQYF. In nucleotides, the CDR3 is TGCAGTGCCGCGACTAGTCTGGTTAGCGAGCAGTACTTC.

This clonotype was detected a few times. V and J are TRBV30 and TRBJ2-4; TRBD2 is a possible D gene (5 bases). V was cut by 5 bases and J by 5 bases, with 10 bases left in between. Germline V gene data show CDR1 as GTSNPN and CDR2 as SVGIG (reference sequence). This CDR3 contains 12 residues. The CDR3 bases are TGTGCCTGGGAAGGGCGGGAAAACATTCAGTACTTC. This sequence encodes CAWEGRENIQYF.

This clonotype has more than one count but fewer than ten. The CDR3 DNA reads as TGTGCCAGCCTCGGGCAGAATGGCTACACCTTC. Its protein is CASLGQNGYTF. The chain has TRBV27 and TRBJ1-2; D gene uncertain. This CDR3 contains 11 residues. Trimming cost V 8 bases and J 6 bases, with 10 bases left between them. Germline V gene data show CDR1 as MNHEY and CDR2 as SMNVEV (reference sequence).

This clonotype was observed at least ten times. This rearrangement joins TRBV30 to TRBJ2-7; D is uncertain. V dropped 2 bases and J dropped 2 bases, with 10 bases sitting between them. The CDR3 is 13 amino acids. Germline assignment: CDR1 GTSNPN and CDR2 SVGIG (reference sequence). Here the CDR3 reads CAWSLSVAYEQYF. The CDR3 DNA sequence: TGTGCCTGGAGTCTAAGCGTCGCCTACGAGCAGTACTTC.

As regards this clonotype: The missing conserved phenylalanine or tryptophan at the end of this CDR3 makes a read error likely. This chain links TRBV10-3 with TRBJ2-5; the D gene is possibly TRBD1 (6 bases). Germline V gene data show CDR1 as ENHRY and CDR2 as SYGVKD. The germline V and J ends were trimmed by 4 bases and 2 bases, with 17 bases remaining between them. There are 16 residues in the CDR3. The chain's CDR3 is CAISAGETPGQETQYS. CDR3 coding DNA: TGTGCCATCAGTGCAGGGGAGACACCGGGTCAAGAGACCCAGTACTCC.

As for this clonotype: No conserved phenylalanine or tryptophan ends this CDR3, so it is likely a read error. The chain links TRBV6-5 to TRBJ2-7, with TRBD1 matching over 9 bases. J lost 2 bases, V lost 9 bases, and 11 bases had no gene match. The CDR3 runs 15 residues. Looked up from germline, CDR1 is MNHEY and CDR2 is SVGAGI. CDR3 in amino acids: CASSTSGQGPYEQYS. The CDR3 DNA follows: TGTGCCAGTAGTACATCGGGACAGGGACCCTACGAGCAGTACTCC.

This clonotype was counted many times. DNA of the CDR3: TGTGCCAGCAGCTTCCTGCAGGACCACTACGAGCAGTACTTC. Translating it yields CASSFLQDHYEQYF. This chain links TRBV13 with TRBJ2-7; D remains ambiguous. The CDR3 has 14 amino acids. Per the germline V gene, CDR1 is PRHDT and CDR2 is FYEKMQ (reference sequence). V dropped 3 bases and J dropped 3 bases, with 12 bases sitting between them.

In this sample, this clonotype turned up once. One end of the junction is discordant with germline, which a read error may explain. This sequence joins TRBV30 and TRBJ1-1, with D possibly TRBD1 on 5 matching bases. This CDR3 comprises 12 residues. CDR1 GTSNPN and CDR2 SVGIG come from the germline V gene (reference sequence). The CDR3 is CACKAGSPEAFF. The CDR3 coding sequence is TGTGCCTGTAAAGCAGGGAGCCCTGAGGCTTTCTTT.

This clonotype has at least ten counts. The rearrangement joins TRBV25-1 to TRBJ2-7; D ambiguous. Germline V gene data show CDR1 as MGHDK and CDR2 as SYGVNS. The CDR3 is made up of 13 amino acids. Trimming took 4 bases from V and 1 from J, leaving 8 bases between them. CDR3 residues: CASSVGVSYEQYF. CDR3 sequence (DNA): TGTGCCAGCAGTGTTGGGGTTTCCTACGAGCAGTACTTC.

The CDR3 loop reads CASSLSHNEQFF. As DNA, the CDR3 is TGTGCCAGCAGCTTATCACACAATGAGCAGTTCTTC. The rearrangement links TRBV7-3 to TRBJ2-5; D not resolved. The closer fit of TRBJ2-1 to the DNA end suggests the J call may be wrong. CDR3 length: 12 residues. Per germline, CDR1 SGHTA and CDR2 FQGTGA.

This sequence joins TRBV29-1 and TRBJ2-3, with D possibly being TRBD2 (5 bases). V was clipped by 7 bases and J by 11 bases, with 19 bases between them. This CDR3 spans 12 amino acids. Germline CDR1 SQVTM, CDR2 ANQGSEA. In nucleotides, the CDR3 is TGCAGCGCGCGGGCCGTAGATCGGGGGCAGTATTTT. Protein: CSARAVDRGQYF.

A few counts support this clonotype. CDR3: CASRASLSGDWISNQPQHF. Here the CDR3 DNA reads TGTGCCAGCAGGGCTTCCTTGTCAGGGGACTGGATAAGCAATCAGCCCCAGCATTTT. The J gene is TRBJ1-5, the V gene TRBV2; D possibly corresponds to TRBD1 (6 bases). Germline V CDR1 and CDR2: SNHLY, FYNNEI. Trimming cost V 6 bases and J 1 base, with 25 bases left between them. This CDR3 has 19 amino acids.